This entry lists 8 T cell receptor beta chains sequenced from one sample in a study of blood T cell repertoires in COVID-19. Data came from immunoSEQ multiplex PCR; TCRdb stores just in-frame clones and leaves some out. The profile covers over 45,000 clones, with roughly 89% appearing a single time and 28% taken by the ten largest. Specimen: peripheral blood. The receptor source for this set is a woman of 80 years or more with acute or convalescent COVID-19.

The CDR3 DNA reads TGTGCCAGCAGTGCCGACAGGGTGGAAGCTTTCTTT. Protein product: CASSADRVEAFF. V usage is TRBV12-3 or TRBV12-4 and J usage is TRBJ1-1; 7 bases match TRBD1. The CDR3 covers 12 residues. V lost 5 bases to trimming and J lost 8 bases; unmatched junction nucleotides: 5.

CDR3 in DNA: TGTGCCAGCAGTGACAGGGAAATTGGCTACACCTTC. Amino acid sequence: CASSDREIGYTF. The gene calls are TRBV9 and TRBJ1-2, with TRBD1 matching 7 bases. V shed 5 bases and J 7 bases; nucleotides not matched to a gene: 5. The CDR3 runs to 12 residues. Germline V gives CDR1 SGDLS, CDR2 YYNGEE.

The chain combines TRBV12-3 or TRBV12-4 with TRBJ1-6, with D tentatively TRBD1 (6 bases). The CDR3 covers 13 residues. The V end was cut by 5 bases, the J end by 15 bases, with 17 bases between. CDR3 nucleotide sequence: TGTGCCAGCAGTCAGAACCTACAGGGAAGCCTCCACTTT. Its protein is CASSQNLQGSLHF.

The chain uses TRBV28 and TRBJ2-7; TRBD1 agrees at 8 bases. With V trimmed by 8 bases and J by 2 bases, 8 bases remained unmatched. Germline lookup yields CDR1 MDHEN and CDR2 SYDVKM. The CDR3 consists of 14 residues. CDR3 nucleotides: TGTGCCAGCGCCCCCGGGACAGGAGCCTACGAGCAGTACTTC. It codes for CASAPGTGAYEQYF.

This chain uses TRBV30 with TRBJ1-1; possible D gene TRBD1, 6 bases. This CDR3 has 13 amino acids. V lost 2 bases to trimming and J lost 3 bases, with 10 bases between them. Germline-derived CDR1 and CDR2 are GTSNPN and SVGIG (reference sequence). CDR3 sequence: CAWSSNRDTEAFF. In DNA form, the CDR3 reads TGTGCCTGGAGTTCCAACAGGGACACTGAAGCTTTCTTT.

This chain links TRBV27 with TRBJ2-3; TRBD2 matches at 12 bases. CDR1 and CDR2 from the germline V gene are MNHEY and SMNVEV (reference sequence). V shed 5 bases and J 5 bases; nucleotides not matched to a gene: 5. The CDR3 spans 15 residues. Here the CDR3 DNA reads TGTGCCAGCAGTAGTAGACTAGCGGGGGTAGATACGCAGTATTTT. Amino acids: CASSSRLAGVDTQYF.

CDR3 in DNA: TGCGCCAGCAGCAGACGAGGGGGCATCGGCTACACCTTC. This gives the protein CASSRRGGIGYTF. The chain has TRBV5-1 and TRBJ1-2; 7 nucleotides line up with TRBD1. The length of the CDR3 is 13 residues. Germline V gene lookup returns CDR1 SGHRS and CDR2 YFSETQ. Trimming took 4 bases from V and 8 from J; bases not matched to a gene: 8.

The rearrangement joins TRBV5-1 to TRBJ2-3, with D possibly TRBD1 on 5 matching bases. Germline V gives CDR1 SGHRS, CDR2 YFSETQ. The V end lost 0 bases, the J end lost 1 base, and 12 bases lay between the germline ends. CDR3 length equals 16 residues. CDR3 nucleotides: TGCGCCAGCAGCTTGGTAGCAGGGTTGGGCACAGATACGCAGTATTTT. Translated: CASSLVAGLGTDTQYF.